This is a list of T cell receptor beta chains from one sample in a study of cytomegalovirus exposure and HLA in healthy donors. Assay used: immunoSEQ multiplex PCR; TCRdb lists only in-frame clones, some missing. The sample lists some 150,000 clones, roughly four fifths occurring once. The sample consisted of PBMCs. These receptors originate from a man in his fifties or sixties in good health and CMV-seropositive. The CDR3 runs from the conserved cysteine through the conserved F or W. The D gene is left open where the match is weak. Rows may omit the clone size; those that give it use once, few, many or a size class.

TRBV14	15	TRBJ2-5	TRBD1	-	TGTGCCAGCAGCCGTGCCGGGACAGGGAGGGGGACCCAGTACTTC	CASSRAGTGRGTQYF
TRBV6-6	15	TRBJ1-2	TRBD1	few	TGTGCCAGCAGTTACTCGACAGGGACTAACTATGGCTACACCTTC	CASSYSTGTNYGYTF
TRBV27	15	TRBJ2-7	TRBD2	once	TGTGCCAGCAGTCACAGGAGGGAGGGCAACTACGAGCAGTACTTC	CASSHRREGNYEQYF
TRBV7-2	14	TRBJ2-5	-	-	TGTGCCAGCAGCTTAGGGGGCGGCCAAGAGACCCAGTACTTC	CASSLGGGQETQYF
TRBV11-3	13	TRBJ2-1	TRBD2	-	TGTGCCAGCAGTTGGACGGGGGGCAATGAGCAGTTCTTC	CASSWTGGNEQFF
TRBV21-1	16	TRBJ2-7	-	few	TGTGCCAGCAGCAAGGGGCGACTAGCTTTTGAGAACGAGCAGTACTTC	CASSKGRLAFENEQYF
TRBV6-5	13	TRBJ2-5	-	-	TGTGCCAGCAGTTACAGGACTCAAGAGACCCAGTACTTC	CASSYRTQETQYF
TRBV5-1	14	TRBJ1-4	TRBD1	-	TGCGCCAGCAGCTACGGGACAGCTAATGAAAAACTGTTTTTT	CASSYGTANEKLFF
TRBV7-2	12	TRBJ1-2	TRBD1	-	TGTGCCAGCAGCTCGGGACAGATTTTATACACCTTC	CASSSGQILYTF
TRBV15	13	TRBJ2-7	-	-	TGTGCCACCAGCAGAGATCTTGACACAAAGCAGTACTTC	CATSRDLDTKQYF
TRBV7-6	16	TRBJ2-1	-	few	TGTGCCAGCAGCCCAATGTCCCCTCTACGATACAATGAGCAGTTCTTC	CASSPMSPLRYNEQFF
TRBV5-5	15	TRBJ2-3	-	once	TGTGCCAGCAGCTTGGCGGACCCTGGGAGGGATACGCAGTATTTT	CASSLADPGRDTQYF
TRBV4-3	16	TRBJ2-1	TRBD2	-	TGCGCCAGCAGCCCAAAGACTAGCGGGGAAAACAATGAGCAGTTCTTC	CASSPKTSGENNEQFF
TRBV9	14	TRBJ2-3	TRBD1	once	TGTGCCAGCAGCGTAGGGACAGGGGGGGCTTCTCTGTATTTT	CASSVGTGGASLYF
TRBV6-9	12	TRBJ2-3	-	-	TGTGCCAGCAGGGACTTCACAGATACGCAGTATTTT	CASRDFTDTQYF
TRBV5-1	16	TRBJ2-2	TRBD1	-	TGCGCCAGCAGCTGGCAGGGACAGGGGGCTAACGGGGAGCTGTTTTTT	CASSWQGQGANGELFF
TRBV4-3	16	TRBJ2-1	TRBD2	-	TGCGCCAGCAGCCAAGGGGGCGGGGGGGCGTACAATGAGCAGTTCTTC	CASSQGGGGAYNEQFF
TRBV2	13	TRBJ1-2	-	-	TGTGCCAGCAGTCAGTCTGGGCAGGCCGGCTACACCTTC	CASSQSGQAGYTF
TRBV2	13	TRBJ1-1	-	-	TGTGCCAGCCTATTTAGGGAGAGCACTGAAGCTTTCTTT	CASLFRESTEAFF
TRBV5-1	15	TRBJ2-2	-	-	TGCGCCAGCAGCTTGGACGGGACGAACACCGGGGAGCTGTTTTTT	CASSLDGTNTGELFF
TRBV6-5	12	TRBJ2-7	TRBD1	-	TGTGCCAGCAGCGGACAGGGTCCCGAGCAGTACTTC	CASSGQGPEQYF
TRBV2	14	TRBJ1-5	-	-	TGTGCCAGCAGTCAACAGGGAACGGTTCAGCCCCAGCATTTT	CASSQQGTVQPQHF
TRBV28	14	TRBJ1-4	-	once	TGTGCCAGCAGTTTCCCGTCCAGGGATGAAAAACTGTTTTTT	CASSFPSRDEKLFF
TRBV15	13	TRBJ1-2	-	-	TGTGCCACCGGTCGCGGTTCTAACTATGGCTACACCTTC	CATGRGSNYGYTF
TRBV5-4	15	TRBJ2-4	TRBD1	-	TGTGCCAGCAGCTACACCGGGACAGGATTCTCCATTCAGTACTTC	CASSYTGTGFSIQYF
TRBV9	15	TRBJ1-2	-	-	TGTGCCAGCAGCGACACAGGTACTCCCTATGGTGGCTACACCTTC	CASSDTGTPYGGYTF
TRBV30	13	TRBJ2-7	-	-	TGTGCCTGGAGTGTCCACAGGGCGTACGAGCAGTACTTC	CAWSVHRAYEQYF
TRBV19	15	TRBJ1-4	-	few	TGTGCCAGTACGGGGGGCTGGATGATGGATGAAAAACTGTTTTTT	CASTGGWMMDEKLFF
TRBV6-6	12	TRBJ1-1	TRBD1	few	TGTGCCAGCAGTTGGACAGGGGGGGATGCTTTCTTT	CASSWTGGDAFF
TRBV7-2	15	TRBJ2-7	TRBD2	-	TGTGCCAGCAGCTTTTGGGGGGGGGATACCTACGAGCAGTACTTC	CASSFWGGDTYEQYF